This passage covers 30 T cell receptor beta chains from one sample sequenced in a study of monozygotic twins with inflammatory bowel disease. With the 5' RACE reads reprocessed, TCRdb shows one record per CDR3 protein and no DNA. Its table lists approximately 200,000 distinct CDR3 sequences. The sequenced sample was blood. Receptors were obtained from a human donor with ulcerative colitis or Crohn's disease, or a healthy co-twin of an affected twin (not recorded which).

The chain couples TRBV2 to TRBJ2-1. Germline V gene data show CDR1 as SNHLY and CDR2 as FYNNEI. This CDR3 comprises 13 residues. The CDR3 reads CASRASAHNEQFF.

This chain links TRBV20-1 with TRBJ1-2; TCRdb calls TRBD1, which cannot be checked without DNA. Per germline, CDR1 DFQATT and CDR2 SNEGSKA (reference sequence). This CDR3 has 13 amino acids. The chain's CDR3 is CSATGQGLGGYTF.

The CDR3 loop is CASSNRGDQPQHF. This chain uses TRBV2 with TRBJ1-5; TCRdb lists TRBD1, though no DNA is available to test this call. The germline V gene encodes CDR1 SNHLY and CDR2 FYNNEI. This CDR3 contains 13 residues.

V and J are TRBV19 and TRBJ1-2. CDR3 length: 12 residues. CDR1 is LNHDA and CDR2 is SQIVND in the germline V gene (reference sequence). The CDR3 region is CASSTSGYGYTF.

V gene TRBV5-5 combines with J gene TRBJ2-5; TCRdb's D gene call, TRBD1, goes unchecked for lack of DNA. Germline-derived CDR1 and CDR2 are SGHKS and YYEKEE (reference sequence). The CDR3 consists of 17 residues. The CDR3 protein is CASTRGGGNAKGETQYF.

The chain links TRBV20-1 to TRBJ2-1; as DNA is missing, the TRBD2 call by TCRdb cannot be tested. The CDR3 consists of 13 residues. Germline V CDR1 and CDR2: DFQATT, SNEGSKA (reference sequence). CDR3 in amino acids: CSAVSGALDEQFF.

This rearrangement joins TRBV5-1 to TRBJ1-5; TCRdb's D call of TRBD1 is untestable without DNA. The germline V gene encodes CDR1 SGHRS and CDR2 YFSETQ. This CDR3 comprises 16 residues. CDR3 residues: CASSSFGQGRNQPQHF. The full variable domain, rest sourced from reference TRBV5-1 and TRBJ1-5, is KAGVTQTPRYLIKTRGQQVTLSCSPISGHRSVSWYQQTPGQGLQFLFEYFSETQRNKGNFPGRFSGRQFSNSRSEMNVSTLELGDSALYLCASSSFGQGRNQPQHFGDGTRLSIL.

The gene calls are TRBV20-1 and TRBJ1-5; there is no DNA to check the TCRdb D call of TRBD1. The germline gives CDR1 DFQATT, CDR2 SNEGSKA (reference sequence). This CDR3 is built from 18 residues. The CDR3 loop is CSARPNRGAGLYREPQHF.

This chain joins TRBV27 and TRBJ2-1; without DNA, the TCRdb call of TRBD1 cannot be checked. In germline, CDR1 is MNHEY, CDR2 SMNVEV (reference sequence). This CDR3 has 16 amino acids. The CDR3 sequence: CASSTLPGDVGEEQFF.

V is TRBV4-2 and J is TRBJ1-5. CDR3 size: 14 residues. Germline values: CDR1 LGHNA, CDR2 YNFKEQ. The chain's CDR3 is CASSQDGDNQPQHF.

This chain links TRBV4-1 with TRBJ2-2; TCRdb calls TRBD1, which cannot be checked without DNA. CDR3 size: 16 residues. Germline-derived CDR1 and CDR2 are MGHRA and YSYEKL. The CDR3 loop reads CASSQFLRDRDGELFF.

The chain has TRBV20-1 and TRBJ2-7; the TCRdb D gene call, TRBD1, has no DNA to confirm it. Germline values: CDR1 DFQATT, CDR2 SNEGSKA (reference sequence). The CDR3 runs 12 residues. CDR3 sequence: CSAPGQSYEQYF.

CDR3 sequence reads: CSARPGGPYEQYF. This chain connects TRBV20-1 to TRBJ2-7; there is no DNA to check the TCRdb D call of TRBD1. The CDR3 totals 13 residues. Germline-derived CDR1 and CDR2 are DFQATT and SNEGSKA (reference sequence).

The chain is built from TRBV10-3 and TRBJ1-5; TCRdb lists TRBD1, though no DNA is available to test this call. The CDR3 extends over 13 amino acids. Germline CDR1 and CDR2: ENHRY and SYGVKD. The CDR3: CAINQGYGQPQHF.

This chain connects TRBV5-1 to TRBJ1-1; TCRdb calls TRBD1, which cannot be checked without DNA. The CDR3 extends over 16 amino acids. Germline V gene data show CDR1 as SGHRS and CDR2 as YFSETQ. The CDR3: CASSLGQGRMNTEAFF.

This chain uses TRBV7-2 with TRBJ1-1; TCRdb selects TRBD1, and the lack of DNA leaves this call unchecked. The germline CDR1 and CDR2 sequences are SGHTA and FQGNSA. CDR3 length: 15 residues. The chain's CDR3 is CASSLSLTGLTEAFF.

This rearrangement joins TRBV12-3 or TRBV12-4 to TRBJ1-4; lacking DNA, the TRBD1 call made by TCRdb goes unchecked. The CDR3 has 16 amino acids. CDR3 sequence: CASSPLFSGGDEKLFF.

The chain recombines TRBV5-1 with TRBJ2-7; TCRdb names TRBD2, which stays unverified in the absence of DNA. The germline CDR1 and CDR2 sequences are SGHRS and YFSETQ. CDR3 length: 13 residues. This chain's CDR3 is CASSSKGSYEQYF.

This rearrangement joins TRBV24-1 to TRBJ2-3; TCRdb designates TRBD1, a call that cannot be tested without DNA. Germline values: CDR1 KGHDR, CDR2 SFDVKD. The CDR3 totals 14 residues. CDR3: CATSDPGASDTQYF.

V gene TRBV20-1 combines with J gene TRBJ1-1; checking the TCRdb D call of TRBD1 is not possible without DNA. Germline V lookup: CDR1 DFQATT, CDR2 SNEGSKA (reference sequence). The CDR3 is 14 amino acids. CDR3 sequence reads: CSARDPQGATEAFF.

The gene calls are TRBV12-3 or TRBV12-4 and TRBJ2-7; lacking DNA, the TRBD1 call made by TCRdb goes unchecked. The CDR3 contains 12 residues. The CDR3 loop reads CASSFGGHEQYF.

The CDR3: CASSPGGRTLYGYTF. The chain joins TRBV5-1 to TRBJ1-2; as DNA is missing, the TRBD1 call by TCRdb cannot be tested. The CDR3 runs to 15 residues. The germline CDR1 and CDR2 sequences are SGHRS and YFSETQ. Together with reference TRBV5-1 and TRBJ1-2, the CDR3 gives the full variable domain: KAGVTQTPRYLIKTRGQQVTLSCSPISGHRSVSWYQQTPGQGLQFLFEYFSETQRNKGNFPGRFSGRQFSNSRSEMNVSTLELGDSALYLCASSPGGRTLYGYTFGSGTRLTVV.

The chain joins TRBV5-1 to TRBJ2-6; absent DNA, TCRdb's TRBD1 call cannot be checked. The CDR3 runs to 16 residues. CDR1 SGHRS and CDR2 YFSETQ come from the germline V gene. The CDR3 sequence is CASSYGQPSGANVLTF. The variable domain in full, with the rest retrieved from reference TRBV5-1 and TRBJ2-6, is KAGVTQTPRYLIKTRGQQVTLSCSPISGHRSVSWYQQTPGQGLQFLFEYFSETQRNKGNFPGRFSGRQFSNSRSEMNVSTLELGDSALYLCASSYGQPSGANVLTFGAGSRLTVL.

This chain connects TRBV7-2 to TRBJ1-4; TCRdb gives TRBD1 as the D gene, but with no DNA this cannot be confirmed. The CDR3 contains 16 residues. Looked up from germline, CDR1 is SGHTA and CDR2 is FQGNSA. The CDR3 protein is CASSQGTGGGYEKLFF.

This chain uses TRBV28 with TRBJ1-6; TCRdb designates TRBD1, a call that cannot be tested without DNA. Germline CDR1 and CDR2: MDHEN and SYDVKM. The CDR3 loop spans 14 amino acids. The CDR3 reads CASSGQGYNSPLHF.

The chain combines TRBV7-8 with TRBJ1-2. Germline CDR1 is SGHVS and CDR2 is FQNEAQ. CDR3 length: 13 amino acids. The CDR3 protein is CASSLAGPDGYTF.

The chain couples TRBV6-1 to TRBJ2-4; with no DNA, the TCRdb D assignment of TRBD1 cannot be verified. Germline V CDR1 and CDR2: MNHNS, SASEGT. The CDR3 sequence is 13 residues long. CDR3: CASSTREKNIQYF.

The chain's CDR3 is CASSPTINVHYNEQFF. The chain has TRBV5-1 and TRBJ2-1. Germline loops: CDR1 SGHRS, CDR2 YFSETQ. The CDR3 runs to 16 residues.

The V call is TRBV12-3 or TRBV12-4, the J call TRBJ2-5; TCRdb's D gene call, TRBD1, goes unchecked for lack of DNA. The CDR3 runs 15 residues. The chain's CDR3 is CASSPGQGGYETQYF.

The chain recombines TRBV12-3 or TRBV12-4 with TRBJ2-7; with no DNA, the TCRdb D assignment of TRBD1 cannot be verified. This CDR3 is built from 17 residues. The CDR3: CASSLRPGQGSSYEQYF.